This TCR beta chain was sequenced for a study of blood T cells in healthy people across ages. Germline V gene data show CDR1 as MNHEY and CDR2 as SMNVEV (reference sequence). V shed 5 bases, J shed 3 bases, and the junction held 8 bases outside the gene matches. CDR3 size: 16 residues. It was with a sample-barcoded 5' primer and a J-beta primer mix that a second PCR of about 6 to 12 cycles was run. TCRdb re-analysed the 5' RACE reads in MiXCR, keeping a single row per CDR3 protein. In the table there are about 1.8 million distinct CDR3 sequences, around half of which are singletons. Sequencing used blood. The TCR sequence derives from a woman between 40 and 55 years old in good health. This chain connects TRBV27 to TRBJ2-3, with 10 bases aligning to TRBD2. Written as DNA, the CDR3 is TGTGCCAGCAGTCCACTTTCTAGCGGGGGAACAGATACGCAGTATTTT. As protein: CASSPLSSGGTDTQYF.